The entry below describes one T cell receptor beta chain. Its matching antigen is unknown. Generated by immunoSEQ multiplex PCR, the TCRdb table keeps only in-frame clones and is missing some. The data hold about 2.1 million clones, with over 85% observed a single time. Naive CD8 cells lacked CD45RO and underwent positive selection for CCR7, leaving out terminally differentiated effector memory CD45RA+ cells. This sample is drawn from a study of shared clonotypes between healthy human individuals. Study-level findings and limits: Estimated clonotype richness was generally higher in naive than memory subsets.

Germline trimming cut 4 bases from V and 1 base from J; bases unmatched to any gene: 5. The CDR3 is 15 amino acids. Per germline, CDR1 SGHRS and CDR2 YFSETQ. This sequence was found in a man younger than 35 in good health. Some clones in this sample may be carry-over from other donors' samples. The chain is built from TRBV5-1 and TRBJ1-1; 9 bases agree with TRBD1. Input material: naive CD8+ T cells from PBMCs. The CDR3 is CASSPGTGWNTEAFF. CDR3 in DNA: TGCGCCAGCAGCCCGGGGACAGGGTGGAACACTGAAGCTTTCTTT.